This T cell receptor (beta chain) was sequenced for a study of T cell responses to AZD1222 COVID-19 vaccine. Study-wide results and caveats: Baseline seropositives among AZD1222 recipients totaled only 6 or 7.

This CDR3 spans 14 amino acids. Germline V lookup: CDR1 SNHLY, CDR2 FYNNEI. Trimming shortened V by 5 bases and J by 3 bases, and 11 bases separated the two germline ends. Comment on this clone: Its antigen is not known.

The repertoire was sequenced with immunoSEQ multiplex PCR; TCRdb's copy has only in-frame clones and lacks some. The data hold roughly 150,000 clones, with 91% observed a single time. The material was peripheral blood, obtained 28 days after the second AZD1222 dose. The V call is TRBV2, the J call TRBJ1-5, with D tentatively TRBD1 (6 bases). The receptor was isolated from an adult who received the AZD1222 COVID-19 vaccine. The CDR3 here is CASSLQGTNQPQHF. The CDR3 DNA reads TGTGCCAGCAGTTTACAGGGTACCAATCAGCCCCAGCATTTT.